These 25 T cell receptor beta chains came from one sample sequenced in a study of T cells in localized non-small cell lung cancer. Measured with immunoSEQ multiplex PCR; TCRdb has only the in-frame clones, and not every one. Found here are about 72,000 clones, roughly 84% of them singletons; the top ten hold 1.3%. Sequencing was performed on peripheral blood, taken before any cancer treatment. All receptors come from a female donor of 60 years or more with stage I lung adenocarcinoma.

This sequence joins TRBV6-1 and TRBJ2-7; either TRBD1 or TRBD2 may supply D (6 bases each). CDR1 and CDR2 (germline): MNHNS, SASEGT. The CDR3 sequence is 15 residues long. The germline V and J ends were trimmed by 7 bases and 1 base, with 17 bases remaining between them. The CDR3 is CASTEWGAPSYEQYF. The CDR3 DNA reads TGTGCCAGCACCGAGTGGGGGGCTCCATCCTACGAGCAGTACTTC.

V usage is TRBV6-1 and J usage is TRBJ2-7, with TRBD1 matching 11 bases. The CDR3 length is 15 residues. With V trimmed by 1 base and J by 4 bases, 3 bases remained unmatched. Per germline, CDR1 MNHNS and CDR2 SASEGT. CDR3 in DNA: TGTGCCAGCAGTGAAGGGACAGGGGGCTCGTACGAGCAGTACTTC. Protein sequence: CASSEGTGGSYEQYF.

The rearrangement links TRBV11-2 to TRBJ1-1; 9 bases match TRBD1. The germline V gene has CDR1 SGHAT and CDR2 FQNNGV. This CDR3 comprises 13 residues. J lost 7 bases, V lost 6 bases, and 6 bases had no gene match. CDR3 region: CASSSDRGDEAFF. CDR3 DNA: TGTGCCAGCAGTTCGGACAGGGGAGATGAAGCTTTCTTT. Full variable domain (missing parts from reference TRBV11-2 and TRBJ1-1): EAGVAQSPRYKIIEKRQSVAFWCNPISGHATLYWYQQILGQGPKLLIQFQNNGVVDDSQLPKDRFSAERLKGVDSTLKIQPAKLEDSAVYLCASSSDRGDEAFFGQGTRLTVV.

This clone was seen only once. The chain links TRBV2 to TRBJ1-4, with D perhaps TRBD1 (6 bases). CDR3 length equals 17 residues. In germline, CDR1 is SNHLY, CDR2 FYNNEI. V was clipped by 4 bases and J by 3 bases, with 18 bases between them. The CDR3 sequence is CASSGMTGSGPNEKLFF. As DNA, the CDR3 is TGTGCCAGCAGTGGCATGACAGGATCGGGTCCTAATGAAAAACTGTTTTTT.

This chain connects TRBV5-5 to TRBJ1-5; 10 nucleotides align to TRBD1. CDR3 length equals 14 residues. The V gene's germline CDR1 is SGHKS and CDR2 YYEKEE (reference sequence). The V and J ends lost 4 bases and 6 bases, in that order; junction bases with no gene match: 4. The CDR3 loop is CASSPGQGSQPQHF. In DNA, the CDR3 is TGTGCCAGCAGCCCGGGACAGGGGTCTCAGCCCCAGCATTTT.

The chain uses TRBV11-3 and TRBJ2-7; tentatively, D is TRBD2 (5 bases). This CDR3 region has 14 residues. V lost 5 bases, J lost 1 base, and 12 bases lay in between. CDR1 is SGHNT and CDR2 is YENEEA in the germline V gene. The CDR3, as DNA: TGTGCCAGCAGCCTCGGACTGAGTTCCTACGAGCAGTACTTC. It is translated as CASSLGLSSYEQYF.

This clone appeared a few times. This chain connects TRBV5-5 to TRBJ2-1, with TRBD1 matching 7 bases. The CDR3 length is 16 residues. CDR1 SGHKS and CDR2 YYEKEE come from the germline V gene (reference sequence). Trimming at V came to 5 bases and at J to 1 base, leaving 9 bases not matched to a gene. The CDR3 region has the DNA TGTGCCAGCAGTCGACAGGGAAGAAGTTCCTACAATGAGCAGTTCTTC. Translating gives CASSRQGRSSYNEQFF.

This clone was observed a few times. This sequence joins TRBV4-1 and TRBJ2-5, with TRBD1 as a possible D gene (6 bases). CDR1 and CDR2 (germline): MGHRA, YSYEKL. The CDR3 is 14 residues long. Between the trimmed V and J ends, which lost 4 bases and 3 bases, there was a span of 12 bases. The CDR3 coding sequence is TGCGCCAGCAGCCCGCAGGGGTTAGAAGAGACCCAGTACTTC. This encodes CASSPQGLEETQYF.

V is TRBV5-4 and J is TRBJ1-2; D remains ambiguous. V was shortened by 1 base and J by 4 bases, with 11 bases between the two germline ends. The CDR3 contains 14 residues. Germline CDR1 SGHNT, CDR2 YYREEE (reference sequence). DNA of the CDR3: TGTGCCAGCAGCTTGTCTGGCACAGCCTATGGCTACACCTTC. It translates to CASSLSGTAYGYTF.

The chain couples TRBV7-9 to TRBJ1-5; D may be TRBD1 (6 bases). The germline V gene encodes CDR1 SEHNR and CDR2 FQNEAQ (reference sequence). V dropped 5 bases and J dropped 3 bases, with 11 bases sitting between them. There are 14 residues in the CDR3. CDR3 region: CASSRDTSNQPQHF. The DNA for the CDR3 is TGTGCCAGCAGCCGGGACACTTCCAATCAGCCCCAGCATTTT.

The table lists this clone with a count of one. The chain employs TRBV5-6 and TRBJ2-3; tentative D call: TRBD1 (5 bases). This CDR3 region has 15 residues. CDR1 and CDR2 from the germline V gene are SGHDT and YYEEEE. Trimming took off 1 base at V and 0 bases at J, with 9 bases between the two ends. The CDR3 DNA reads TGTGCCAGCAGCTTGTGGGCAGGGAGCACAGATACGCAGTATTTT. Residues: CASSLWAGSTDTQYF.

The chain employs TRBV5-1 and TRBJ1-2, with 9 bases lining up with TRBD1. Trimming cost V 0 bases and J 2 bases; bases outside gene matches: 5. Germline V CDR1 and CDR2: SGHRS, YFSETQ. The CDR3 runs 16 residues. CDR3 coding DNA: TGCGCCAGCAGCTTGGCCACCGGGACAGGGAACTATGGCTACACCTTC. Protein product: CASSLATGTGNYGYTF.

The CDR3 DNA sequence: TGTGCCAGCAGCGTAGACGGGGCGGGTGGAAACACCATATATTTT. It encodes CASSVDGAGGNTIYF. The rearrangement uses TRBV9 and TRBJ1-3, with a possible D match to TRBD1 (5 bases). V shed 0 bases and J shed 3 bases, with 10 bases lying between them. The V gene's germline CDR1 is SGDLS and CDR2 YYNGEE. The CDR3 loop spans 15 amino acids.

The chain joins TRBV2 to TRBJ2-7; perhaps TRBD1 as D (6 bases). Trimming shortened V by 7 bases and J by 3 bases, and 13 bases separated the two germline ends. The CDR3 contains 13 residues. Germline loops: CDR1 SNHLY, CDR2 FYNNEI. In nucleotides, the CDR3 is TGTGCCAGCAAGCGGCAGGGGCGCTACGAGCAGTACTTC. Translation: CASKRQGRYEQYF.

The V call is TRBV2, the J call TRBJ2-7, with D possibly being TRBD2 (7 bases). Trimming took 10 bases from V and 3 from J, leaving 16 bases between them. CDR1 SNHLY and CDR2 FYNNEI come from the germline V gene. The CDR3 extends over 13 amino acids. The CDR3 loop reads CAIRGAPHYEQYF. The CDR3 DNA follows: TGTGCCATTCGGGGGGCACCCCACTACGAGCAGTACTTC.

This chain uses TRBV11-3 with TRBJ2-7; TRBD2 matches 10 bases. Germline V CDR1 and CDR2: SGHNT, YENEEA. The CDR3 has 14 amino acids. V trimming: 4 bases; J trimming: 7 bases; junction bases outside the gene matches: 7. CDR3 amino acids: CASSWGTSAGEQYF. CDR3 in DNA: TGTGCCAGCAGCTGGGGGACTAGCGCAGGAGAGCAGTACTTC.

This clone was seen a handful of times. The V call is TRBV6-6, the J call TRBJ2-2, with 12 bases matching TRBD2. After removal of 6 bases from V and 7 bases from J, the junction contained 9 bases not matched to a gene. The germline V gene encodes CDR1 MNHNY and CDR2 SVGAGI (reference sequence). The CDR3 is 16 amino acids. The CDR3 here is CASRGTSGGLHGELFF. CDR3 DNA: TGTGCCAGCAGGGGAACTAGCGGGGGGCTTCACGGGGAGCTGTTTTTT.

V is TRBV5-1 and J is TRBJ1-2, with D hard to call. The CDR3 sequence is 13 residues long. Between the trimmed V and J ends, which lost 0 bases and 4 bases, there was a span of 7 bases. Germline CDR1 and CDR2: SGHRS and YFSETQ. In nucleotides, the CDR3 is TGCGCCAGCAGCTTGGGTCAGAGCTATGGCTACACCTTC. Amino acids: CASSLGQSYGYTF.

For the CDR3, the DNA is TGTGCCAGCAGCGTGGATCGGGGTGAGCAGTTCTTC. Amino acids: CASSVDRGEQFF. This sequence joins TRBV9 and TRBJ2-1, with TRBD2 as a possible D gene (5 bases). Germline V gene data show CDR1 as SGDLS and CDR2 as YYNGEE. V was clipped by 2 bases and J by 9 bases, with 9 bases between them. The CDR3 length is 12 residues.

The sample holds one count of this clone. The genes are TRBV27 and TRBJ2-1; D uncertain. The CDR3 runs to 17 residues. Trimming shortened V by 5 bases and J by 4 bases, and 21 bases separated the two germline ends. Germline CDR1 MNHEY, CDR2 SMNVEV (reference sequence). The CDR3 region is CASSPRPPGRYYNEQFF. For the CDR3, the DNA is TGTGCCAGCAGTCCCCGTCCCCCCGGACGGTATTACAATGAGCAGTTCTTC.

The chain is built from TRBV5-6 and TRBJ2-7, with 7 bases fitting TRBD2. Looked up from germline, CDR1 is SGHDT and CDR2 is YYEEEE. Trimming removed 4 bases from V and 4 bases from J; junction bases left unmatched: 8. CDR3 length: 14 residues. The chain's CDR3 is CASSPVGGPYEQYF. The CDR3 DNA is TGTGCCAGCAGCCCCGTGGGAGGGCCTTACGAGCAGTACTTC.

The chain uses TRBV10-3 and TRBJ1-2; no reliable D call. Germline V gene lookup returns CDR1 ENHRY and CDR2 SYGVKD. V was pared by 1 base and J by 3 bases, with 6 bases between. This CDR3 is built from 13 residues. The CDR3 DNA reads TGTGCCATCAGTGAGTGGTCATACTATGGCTACACCTTC. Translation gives CAISEWSYYGYTF.

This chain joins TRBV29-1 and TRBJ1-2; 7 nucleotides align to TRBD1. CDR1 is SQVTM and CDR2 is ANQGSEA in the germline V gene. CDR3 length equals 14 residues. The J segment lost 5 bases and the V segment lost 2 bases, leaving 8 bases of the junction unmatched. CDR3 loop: CSVESLDRYYGYTF. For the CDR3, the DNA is TGCAGCGTTGAAAGCCTGGACAGGTATTATGGCTACACCTTC.

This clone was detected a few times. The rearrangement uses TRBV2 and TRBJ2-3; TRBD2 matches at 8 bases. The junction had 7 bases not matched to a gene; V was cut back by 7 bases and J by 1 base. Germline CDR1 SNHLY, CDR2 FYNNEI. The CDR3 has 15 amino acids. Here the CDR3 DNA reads TGTGCCAGCAAGATAACTAGCGGCGGCACAGATACGCAGTATTTT. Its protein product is CASKITSGGTDTQYF.

The CDR3 loop is CASRQFPRGAFF. The CDR3 DNA is TGTGCCAGCAGACAGTTCCCCCGGGGAGCTTTCTTT. The J gene is TRBJ1-1, the V gene TRBV5-8; D call uncertain. The CDR3 runs to 12 residues. Germline CDR1 reads SGHTS; CDR2 reads YDEGEE. V lost 5 bases to trimming and J lost 10 bases, with 15 bases between them.